This entry lists 32 T cell receptor beta chains sequenced from one sample in a study of T cell responses to AZD1222 COVID-19 vaccine. Sequenced by immunoSEQ multiplex PCR; TCRdb stores in-frame clones only, minus some. The repertoire holds 65,000 to 70,000 clones, with roughly 83% as singletons. Here the sequenced sample was peripheral blood, taken 28 days after the second AZD1222 dose. All receptors come from an adult who received the AZD1222 COVID-19 vaccine.

The CDR3 sequence is CASSESLEGSFFF. The CDR3 DNA sequence: TGCGCCAGCAGTGAGTCTTTGGAGGGGAGCTTTTTCTTT. V usage is TRBV10-1 and J usage is TRBJ1-1, with TRBD1 as a possible D gene (5 bases). Germline V CDR1 and CDR2: WNHNN, SYGVQD (reference sequence). V dropped 0 bases and J dropped 13 bases, with 15 bases sitting between them. The CDR3 spans 13 residues.

V usage is TRBV10-3 and J usage is TRBJ2-1; 9 bases agree with TRBD2. The germline V gene has CDR1 ENHRY and CDR2 SYGVKD. CDR3 length: 17 amino acids. The J segment lost 7 bases and the V segment lost 4 bases, leaving 14 bases of the junction unmatched. The CDR3 DNA follows: TGTGCCATCAGTGGGGCTGGAGGTAGCGGGAGTTGGAATGAGCAGTTCTTC. Its protein is CAISGAGGSGSWNEQFF.

V gene TRBV7-9 combines with J gene TRBJ2-1; the match to TRBD2 covers 7 bases. V lost 9 bases and J lost 2; bases outside the gene matches: 10. Germline assignment: CDR1 SEHNR and CDR2 FQNEAQ (reference sequence). The CDR3 loop spans 15 amino acids. CDR3 DNA: TGTGCCAGTGTCAGACTAGCCGAAACCTACAATGAGCAGTTCTTC. It translates to CASVRLAETYNEQFF. The complete variable domain, with remaining parts taken from reference TRBV7-9 and TRBJ2-1, reads DTGVSQNPRHKITKRGQNVTFRCDPISEHNRLYWYRQTLGQGPEFLTYFQNEAQLEKSRLLSDRFSAERPKGSFSTLEIQRTEQGDSAMYLCASVRLAETYNEQFFGPGTRLTVL.

The chain employs TRBV21-1 and TRBJ2-2; the table names TRBD2, a call not compared with the DNA. TRBV21-1 represents a pseudogene. The CDR3 spans 14 residues. DNA of the CDR3: TGTGCCAGCACCTATCACCCGAACACCGGGGAGCTGTTTTTT. It translates to CASTYHPNTGELFF.

The gene calls are TRBV11-2 and TRBJ1-6; the D is unclear. The CDR3 totals 14 residues. Trimming shortened V by 4 bases and J by 8 bases, and 12 bases separated the two germline ends. CDR1 is SGHAT, CDR2 FQNNGV, per germline. The CDR3 here is CASSSGDGYSPLHF. In DNA form, the CDR3 reads TGTGCCAGCAGCTCAGGCGACGGTTATTCACCCCTCCACTTT. Variable domain in full (rest from reference TRBV11-2 and TRBJ1-6): EAGVAQSPRYKIIEKRQSVAFWCNPISGHATLYWYQQILGQGPKLLIQFQNNGVVDDSQLPKDRFSAERLKGVDSTLKIQPAKLEDSAVYLCASSSGDGYSPLHFGNGTRLTVT.

The rearrangement uses TRBV5-1 and TRBJ1-2, with TRBD1 matching 8 bases. J lost 8 bases, V lost 0 bases, and 12 bases had no gene match. Per germline, CDR1 SGHRS and CDR2 YFSETQ. This CDR3 is built from 16 residues. The DNA of the CDR3 is TGCGCCAGCAGCTTGGGGCCCGCAGGGGGCGTGGGAGGCTACACCTTC. This translates into CASSLGPAGGVGGYTF.

The chain employs TRBV10-3 and TRBJ1-1, with D tentatively TRBD1 (6 bases). The CDR3 is 11 residues long. V was cut by 6 bases and J by 7 bases, with 9 bases left in between. Germline V gene lookup returns CDR1 ENHRY and CDR2 SYGVKD. The CDR3: CAISPGVEAFF. CDR3 nucleotide sequence: TGTGCCATCAGCCCAGGGGTTGAAGCTTTCTTT.

This clone was seen a handful of times. The rearrangement uses TRBV28 and TRBJ2-5, with TRBD2 matching 9 bases. J gave up 4 bases and V 5 bases, and 11 bases lay outside the gene matches. The germline CDR1 and CDR2 sequences are MDHEN and SYDVKM. CDR3 length: 16 amino acids. CDR3 in amino acids: CASSTPGLASGETQYF. CDR3 sequence (DNA): TGTGCCAGCAGTACCCCGGGACTAGCATCTGGAGAGACCCAGTACTTC.

The J gene is TRBJ1-1, the V gene TRBV3-1 (or the pseudogene TRBV3-2); 7 nucleotides match TRBD1. Germline V gene data show CDR1 as LGHDT and CDR2 as YNNKEL (reference sequence). This CDR3 is built from 14 residues. The trim removed 4 bases at V and 4 bases at J, leaving 6 bases unmatched. The DNA for the CDR3 is TGTGCCAGCAGCCGTCAGGGGGAGGGCACTGAAGCTTTCTTT. Translation: CASSRQGEGTEAFF.

This chain joins TRBV2 and TRBJ2-7; 8 bases match TRBD1. CDR1 is SNHLY and CDR2 is FYNNEI in the germline V gene. The length of the CDR3 is 14 residues. Losses at the gene ends were 6 bases for V and 3 bases for J; bases not matched to a gene: 7. The CDR3 DNA sequence: TGTGCCAGCAGGGACGACAGGGGCCGCTACGAGCAGTACTTC. Translation gives CASRDDRGRYEQYF. Combining the CDR3 with reference TRBV2 and TRBJ2-7 gives the whole variable domain EPEVTQTPSHQVTQMGQEVILRCVPISNHLYFYWYRQILGQKVEFLVSFYNNEISEKSEIFDDQFSVERPDGSNFTLKIRSTKLEDSAMYFCASRDDRGRYEQYFGPGTRLTVT.

This clone appeared a few times. This chain links TRBV2 with TRBJ1-5; possibly TRBD1 for D (6 bases). Trimming removed 6 bases from V and 5 bases from J, with 11 bases in between. Germline-derived CDR1 and CDR2 are SNHLY and FYNNEI. The CDR3 spans 13 residues. The CDR3 DNA sequence: TGTGCCAGCAGCCTCCAGGGGTATCAGCCCCAGCATTTT. Protein sequence: CASSLQGYQPQHF.

The V and J genes are TRBV21-1 and TRBJ2-1; the D call in the table, TRBD1, was not verified against the DNA. TRBV21-1 is classified as a pseudogene. This CDR3 is 16 amino acids long. Here the CDR3 reads CASSKASQGAGNEQFF. The CDR3 DNA is TGTGCCAGCAGCAAAGCAAGTCAGGGGGCTGGGAATGAGCAGTTCTTC.

V usage is TRBV6-5 and J usage is TRBJ2-5, with 7 bases identical to TRBD2. Per germline, CDR1 MNHEY and CDR2 SVGAGI. V lost 6 bases and J lost 5; bases outside the gene matches: 6. The CDR3 spans 13 residues. CDR3 region: CASSRTRRETQYF. In DNA, the CDR3 is TGTGCCAGCAGCCGGACTAGAAGGGAGACCCAGTACTTC.

The chain has TRBV7-9 and TRBJ1-6; TRBD1 matches 9 bases. Germline CDR1 SEHNR, CDR2 FQNEAQ (reference sequence). The V gene end was trimmed by 8 bases and the J gene end by 6 bases; junction bases not matched to a gene: 2. The CDR3 runs 13 residues. CDR3: CASVGQGNSPLHF. The CDR3 DNA reads as TGTGCCAGCGTGGGACAGGGTAATTCACCCCTCCACTTT. Full variable domain (remainder filled in from reference TRBV7-9 and TRBJ1-6): DTGVSQNPRHKITKRGQNVTFRCDPISEHNRLYWYRQTLGQGPEFLTYFQNEAQLEKSRLLSDRFSAERPKGSFSTLEIQRTEQGDSAMYLCASVGQGNSPLHFGNGTRLTVT.

The chain employs TRBV6-5 and TRBJ1-2, with D possibly matching TRBD1 (5 bases). The CDR3 spans 11 residues. Per germline, CDR1 MNHEY and CDR2 SVGAGI. With 8 bases removed from V and 8 bases from J, the gap between germline ends came to 12 bases. This CDR3 is CASRGGQGYTF. The CDR3 DNA follows: TGTGCCAGCCGGGGGGGTCAGGGCTACACCTTC.

V is TRBV29-1 and J is TRBJ1-3, with TRBD1 matching over 7 bases. The germline V gene has CDR1 SQVTM and CDR2 ANQGSEA. V lost 4 bases, J lost 2 bases, and 14 bases stayed unmatched. CDR3 length: 17 residues. The CDR3 sequence is CSVGVEGQLLTGNTIYF. CDR3 sequence (DNA): TGCAGCGTTGGGGTTGAGGGACAGCTCTTAACTGGAAACACCATATATTTT.

The J gene is TRBJ1-1, the V gene TRBV10-3; a weak D match, TRBD1 (5 bases). The V end lost 1 base, the J end lost 2 bases, and 11 bases lay between the germline ends. Germline CDR1 ENHRY, CDR2 SYGVKD. This CDR3 region has 15 residues. The CDR3 sequence is CAISEFSTANTEAFF. Here the CDR3 DNA reads TGTGCCATCAGTGAGTTCTCGACAGCCAACACTGAAGCTTTCTTT.

The chain combines TRBV5-1 with TRBJ2-2; 7 nucleotides match TRBD1. The V and J ends lost 3 bases and 2 bases, in that order; junction bases with no gene match: 4. The germline V gene encodes CDR1 SGHRS and CDR2 YFSETQ. The CDR3 runs to 15 residues. CDR3 bases: TGCGCCAGCAGCTGGAGACAGGGAAACACCGGGGAGCTGTTTTTT. It encodes CASSWRQGNTGELFF.

This clone was counted once. This sequence joins TRBV19 and TRBJ1-2; D remains unclear. V was trimmed by 2 bases and J by 3 bases, leaving 13 bases between them. Germline values: CDR1 LNHDA, CDR2 SQIVND (reference sequence). The CDR3 has 15 residues. CDR3 nucleotides: TGTGCCAGTAGTATACAAATTCAACCCGACTATGGCTACACCTTC. It is translated as CASSIQIQPDYGYTF. The variable domain in full, with the rest retrieved from reference TRBV19 and TRBJ1-2, is DGGITQSPKYLFRKEGQNVTLSCEQNLNHDAMYWYRQDPGQGLRLIYYSQIVNDFQKGDIAEGYSVSREKKESFPLTVTSAQKNPTAFYLCASSIQIQPDYGYTFGSGTRLTVV.

The V and J genes are TRBV2 and TRBJ2-3; D might be TRBD1 (5 bases). The CDR3 loop spans 14 amino acids. The V and J ends lost 5 bases and 1 base respectively, with 10 bases between them. CDR1 is SNHLY and CDR2 is FYNNEI in the germline V gene. CDR3: CASSIDRGTDTQYF. The CDR3 DNA reads TGTGCCAGCAGTATTGACAGAGGCACAGATACGCAGTATTTT.

The V call is TRBV25-1, the J call TRBJ1-2, with D possibly TRBD1 on 5 matching bases. This CDR3 spans 14 amino acids. CDR1 MGHDK and CDR2 SYGVNS come from the germline V gene. With 6 bases removed from V and 5 bases from J, the gap between germline ends came to 16 bases. CDR3 loop: CASRGVGAVYGYTF. DNA for the CDR3: TGTGCCAGCAGGGGGGTTGGCGCTGTATATGGCTACACCTTC.

V gene TRBV5-5 combines with J gene TRBJ2-2; D uncertain. This CDR3 is built from 12 residues. Germline V gene lookup returns CDR1 SGHKS and CDR2 YYEKEE (reference sequence). Trimming stripped 3 bases from V and 3 bases from J, with 3 bases between. In DNA, the CDR3 is TGTGCCAGCAGCTCATACACCGGGGAGCTGTTTTTT. The encoded protein is CASSSYTGELFF. The complete variable domain, with remaining parts taken from reference TRBV5-5 and TRBJ2-2, reads DAGVTQSPTHLIKTRGQQVTLRCSPISGHKSVSWYQQVLGQGPQFIFQYYEKEERGRGNFPDRFSARQFPNYSSELNVNALLLGDSALYLCASSSYTGELFFGEGSRLTVL.

The chain links TRBV19 to TRBJ1-2, with D perhaps TRBD1 (5 bases). CDR1 and CDR2 from the germline V gene are LNHDA and SQIVND (reference sequence). The CDR3 sequence is 17 residues long. Trimming removed 2 bases at V and 0 bases at J, with 16 bases between. The DNA for the CDR3 is TGTGCCAGTAGTATATATGGGGGAGCCCTCTCTAACTATGGCTACACCTTC. Translated: CASSIYGGALSNYGYTF.

This clone was seen a few times. V usage is TRBV15 and J usage is TRBJ1-5; D gene unclear. The germline gives CDR1 LNHNV, CDR2 YYDKDF (reference sequence). CDR3 size: 16 residues. V was pared by 2 bases and J by 7 bases, with 18 bases between. This CDR3 is CATSRQPGGTFQPQHF. The CDR3 DNA is TGTGCCACCAGCAGACAGCCCGGCGGTACCTTCCAGCCCCAGCATTTT.

The chain employs TRBV19 and TRBJ1-4; D may be TRBD1 (6 bases). The CDR3 runs 16 residues. V was cut by 5 bases and J by 7 bases, with 20 bases left in between. Germline V gives CDR1 LNHDA, CDR2 SQIVND (reference sequence). The DNA for the CDR3 is TGTGCCAGTAGTTCTCGAACCGGACAGTTTCCTGAAAAACTGTTTTTT. Amino acids: CASSSRTGQFPEKLFF.

This clone was detected only once. The chain carries TRBV19 and TRBJ2-1; D ambiguous. The germline V and J ends were trimmed by 3 bases and 7 bases, with 13 bases remaining between them. The germline CDR1 and CDR2 sequences are LNHDA and SQIVND (reference sequence). CDR3 length equals 14 residues. The CDR3: CASSIRPVGNEQFF. The DNA of the CDR3 is TGTGCCAGTAGTATCAGGCCGGTTGGGAATGAGCAGTTCTTC.

This chain links TRBV10-3 with TRBJ2-3, with D perhaps matching TRBD2 (5 bases). The CDR3 totals 16 residues. V lost 0 bases and J lost 1, with 11 bases in between. Germline CDR1 reads ENHRY; CDR2 reads SYGVKD. The CDR3 reads CAISESRGSGTDTQYF. The CDR3 DNA sequence: TGTGCCATCAGTGAGTCGAGAGGGTCTGGCACAGATACGCAGTATTTT.

The gene calls are TRBV5-8 and TRBJ1-1; no firm D call. Germline V gives CDR1 SGHTS, CDR2 YDEGEE. CDR3 length equals 12 residues. The V end was cut by 5 bases, the J end by 5 bases, with 10 bases between. CDR3 loop: CASRSVGTEAFF. CDR3 nucleotide sequence: TGTGCCAGCAGGTCGGTTGGGACTGAAGCTTTCTTT. Drawing the rest from reference TRBV5-8 and TRBJ1-1, the complete variable domain is EAGVTQSPTHLIKTRGQQATLRCSPISGHTSVYWYQQALGLGLQFLLWYDEGEERNRGNFPPRFSGRQFPNYSSELNVNALELEDSALYLCASRSVGTEAFFGQGTRLTVV.

The V and J genes are TRBV7-2 and TRBJ2-7; D may be TRBD2 (5 bases). The CDR3 spans 12 residues. Germline V CDR1 and CDR2: SGHTA, FQGNSA. Trimming cost V 4 bases and J 9 bases, with 13 bases left between them. The CDR3 region is CASSYTAGTQYF. Written as DNA, the CDR3 is TGTGCCAGCAGCTATACGGCGGGTACGCAGTACTTC.

The sample holds one count of this clone. The chain has TRBV6-5 and TRBJ1-2; no clear D. CDR3 length equals 14 residues. Germline-derived CDR1 and CDR2 are MNHEY and SVGAGI. V gave up 7 bases and J gave up 0 bases, with 12 bases separating them. This chain's CDR3 is CASILSTANYGYTF. For the CDR3, the DNA is TGTGCCAGCATTCTCTCCACAGCTAACTATGGCTACACCTTC.

The gene calls are TRBV3-1 (or the pseudogene TRBV3-2) and TRBJ2-7; no clear D. Germline V gene lookup returns CDR1 LGHDT and CDR2 YNNKEL (reference sequence). V lost 2 bases and J lost 6, with 11 bases in between. The CDR3 loop spans 13 amino acids. CDR3 bases: TGTGCCAGCAGCCAACATACCGGAACCGAGCAGTACTTC. It specifies CASSQHTGTEQYF.

The chain uses TRBV6-5 and TRBJ1-1, with D maybe TRBD1 (5 bases). V was pared by 8 bases and J by 1 base, with 11 bases between. Germline V CDR1 and CDR2: MNHEY, SVGAGI. The CDR3 loop spans 13 amino acids. CDR3 amino acids: CASSGDPNTEAFF. DNA of the CDR3: TGTGCCAGCTCCGGGGACCCGAACACTGAAGCTTTCTTT.